These 29 T cell receptor beta chains were sequenced from one sample in a study of identical twins. TCRdb ran MiXCR on the 5' RACE reads and lists one entry per CDR3 protein. The table includes about 730,000 distinct CDR3 sequences, around 20% detected once. This same sample was also taken into another study, of T cells expressing NK-cell markers.

Sequencing used PBMCs. The receptors were sampled from a woman aged 18-30 years in good health.

This rearrangement joins TRBV20-1 to TRBJ1-2; D gene ambiguous. V gave up 6 bases and J gave up 4 bases, with 15 bases separating them. From germline, CDR1 is DFQATT and CDR2 SNEGSKA (reference sequence). CDR3 length equals 13 residues. In DNA form, the CDR3 reads TGCAGTGCCAGGACCCATTCTTCCTATGGCTACACCTTC. Amino acid sequence: CSARTHSSYGYTF.

This clonotype was found many times. The DNA of the CDR3 is TGTGCCGCAAGGACAGGGGTCACTGAAGCTTTCTTT. Its translation is CAARTGVTEAFF. This sequence joins TRBV10-3 and TRBJ1-1; 9 bases fit TRBD1. The CDR3 has 12 residues. The J segment lost 4 bases and the V segment lost 11 bases, leaving 5 bases of the junction unmatched. Germline V gene sequence: CDR1 ENHRY, CDR2 SYGVKD.

This clonotype was detected only a few times. The chain carries TRBV7-9 and TRBJ1-4; no clear D gene. The CDR3 is 12 residues long. V was cut by 7 bases and J by 4 bases, with 7 bases left in between. CDR1 is SEHNR and CDR2 is FQNEAQ in the germline V gene (reference sequence). The CDR3: CASNYGNEKLFF. CDR3 bases: TGTGCCAGCAACTACGGTAATGAAAAACTGTTTTTT. Based on the CDR3 plus reference TRBV7-9 and TRBJ1-4, the full variable domain is DTGVSQNPRHKITKRGQNVTFRCDPISEHNRLYWYRQTLGQGPEFLTYFQNEAQLEKSRLLSDRFSAERPKGSFSTLEIQRTEQGDSAMYLCASNYGNEKLFFGSGTQLSVL.

This clonotype was observed a few times. The V and J genes are TRBV29-1 and TRBJ2-3; a possible D gene is TRBD1 (6 bases). CDR1 and CDR2 (germline): SQVTM, ANQGSEA. V shed 4 bases and J shed 2 bases, with 19 bases lying between them. The CDR3 consists of 16 residues. CDR3 loop: CSVVLWGRRATDTQYF. CDR3 in DNA: TGCAGCGTTGTTCTGTGGGGGCGTAGGGCCACAGATACGCAGTATTTT.

This clonotype was seen repeatedly, ten times or more. The chain has TRBV6-5 and TRBJ2-5; 8 bases are shared with TRBD2. The CDR3 runs to 14 residues. Germline loops: CDR1 MNHEY, CDR2 SVGAGI. Losses at the gene ends were 3 bases for V and 4 bases for J; bases not matched to a gene: 4. The CDR3 DNA reads TGTGCCAGCAGTTATTCGGGAGGGCGAGAGACCCAGTACTTC. Protein product: CASSYSGGRETQYF.

The V gene is TRBV28, the J gene TRBJ2-7, with 8 bases identical to TRBD2. J was trimmed by 7 bases and V by 3 bases; bases with no gene match: 8. CDR3 length: 14 residues. Germline CDR1 is MDHEN and CDR2 is SYDVKM. The CDR3 region has the DNA TGTGCCAGCAGTTTCTCCAGCGGGGGCTGGGAGCAGTACTTC. Residues: CASSFSSGGWEQYF.

This clonotype was seen ten or more times. The V gene is TRBV15, the J gene TRBJ1-2; the D is unclear. Germline-derived CDR1 and CDR2 are LNHNV and YYDKDF (reference sequence). The CDR3 is 15 residues long. Trimming removed 4 bases from V and 6 bases from J, with 18 bases in between. The DNA for the CDR3 is TGTGCCACCAGCATCTCCCAGAACCCCATAAATGGCTACACCTTC. Protein: CATSISQNPINGYTF.

The chain has TRBV20-1 and TRBJ1-5; D perhaps matches TRBD1 (5 bases). The length of the CDR3 is 12 residues. V lost 6 bases and J lost 2, with 8 bases in between. The germline CDR1 and CDR2 sequences are DFQATT and SNEGSKA (reference sequence). CDR3 bases: TGCAGTGCCTGGGACCGCAATCAGCCCCAGCATTTT. It codes for CSAWDRNQPQHF.

The chain is built from TRBV20-1 and TRBJ2-1; no definite D call. V dropped 3 bases and J dropped 4 bases, with 13 bases sitting between them. Germline V CDR1 and CDR2: DFQATT, SNEGSKA (reference sequence). CDR3 length: 14 residues. The CDR3 DNA follows: TGCAGTGCTAGTCGGTCTAGTATATACAATGAGCAGTTCTTC. Translated, it gives CSASRSSIYNEQFF.

This clonotype was found many times. The chain recombines TRBV6-5 with TRBJ2-5; D is unresolved. CDR1 MNHEY and CDR2 SVGAGI come from the germline V gene. The V gene lost 4 bases and the J gene lost 3 bases, with 18 bases spanning the gap. This CDR3 region has 16 residues. The CDR3 loop reads CASSWAKRQFEETQYF. DNA of the CDR3: TGTGCCAGCAGTTGGGCAAAGAGACAATTCGAAGAGACCCAGTACTTC.

This clonotype has only a few counts. This chain joins TRBV6-5 and TRBJ2-7, with 11 bases lining up with TRBD1. Germline CDR1 is MNHEY and CDR2 is SVGAGI. The CDR3 covers 15 residues. Germline trimming cut 4 bases from V and 3 bases from J; bases unmatched to any gene: 5. CDR3 bases: TGTGCCAGCAGTTCCCCGGGACAGGGGGTCTACGAGCAGTACTTC. It translates to CASSSPGQGVYEQYF.

This clonotype showed up just a few times. The chain combines TRBV4-1 with TRBJ2-7, with a weak D call TRBD2 (6 bases). The CDR3 consists of 15 residues. With 3 bases removed from V and 1 base from J, the gap between germline ends came to 13 bases. Germline V lookup: CDR1 MGHRA, CDR2 YSYEKL. In DNA form, the CDR3 reads TGCGCCAGCAGCCAGGGACTGTACTCATCCTACGAGCAGTACTTC. Translating it yields CASSQGLYSSYEQYF.

This clonotype was detected a few times. CDR3 loop: CASSVGGLLNEQFF. The CDR3 bases are TGTGCCAGCAGTGTCGGGGGGTTGCTCAATGAGCAGTTCTTC. The chain couples TRBV6-1 to TRBJ2-1, with 7 bases matching TRBD2. The CDR3 covers 14 residues. The ends lost 4 bases at V and 6 bases at J; junction bases unmatched: 6. Per germline, CDR1 MNHNS and CDR2 SASEGT.

The CDR3 DNA is TGTGCCAGCAGCGTGACAGGGAGCTCCTACGAGCAGTACTTC. Residues: CASSVTGSSYEQYF. The chain links TRBV13 to TRBJ2-7, with TRBD1 matching 7 bases. After removal of 5 bases from V and 0 bases from J, the junction contained 4 bases not matched to a gene. Germline lookup yields CDR1 PRHDT and CDR2 FYEKMQ (reference sequence). The CDR3 totals 14 residues.

J is TRBJ1-2 and V is TRBV5-8; no firm D call. Germline-derived CDR1 and CDR2 are SGHTS and YDEGEE. The CDR3 sequence is 12 residues long. V lost 1 base to trimming and J lost 12 bases, with 13 bases between them. The CDR3 DNA is TGTGCCAGCAGCTTGTTTGAAGCCTCTGACACCTTC. Amino acids: CASSLFEASDTF.

The chain is built from TRBV12-3 or TRBV12-4 and TRBJ2-3; D gene uncertain. This CDR3 has 16 amino acids. V was trimmed by 2 bases and J by 0 bases, leaving 12 bases between them. CDR3 amino acids: CASSLPGGSSTDTQYF. Written as DNA, the CDR3 is TGTGCCAGCAGTTTACCCGGCGGATCTAGCACAGATACGCAGTATTTT.

This clonotype was found many times. DNA of the CDR3: TGTGCCAGCAGCCCGACTTACCTCACAGATACGCAGTATTTT. Amino acids: CASSPTYLTDTQYF. The chain has TRBV7-2 and TRBJ2-3; D remains unclear. CDR3 length: 14 amino acids. The V and J ends lost 5 bases and 2 bases respectively, with 11 bases between them. Germline assignment: CDR1 SGHTA and CDR2 FQGNSA.

The genes are TRBV20-1 and TRBJ2-3; tentative D call: TRBD2 (6 bases). Germline V gene data show CDR1 as DFQATT and CDR2 as SNEGSKA (reference sequence). With 3 bases removed from V and 4 bases from J, the gap between germline ends came to 11 bases. The CDR3 spans 13 residues. The CDR3, as DNA: TGCAGTGCTAGGGGGAGGTTGGCAGATACGCAGTATTTT. Its protein is CSARGRLADTQYF.

The V gene is TRBV5-1, the J gene TRBJ2-5, with TRBD1 identical over 8 bases. V shed 4 bases, J shed 2 bases, and the junction held 10 bases outside the gene matches. The CDR3 has 16 residues. Germline CDR1 and CDR2: SGHRS and YFSETQ. CDR3 bases: TGCGCCAGCAGCCAGGGACAGGTCGTCGCGCAAGAGACCCAGTACTTC. This translates into CASSQGQVVAQETQYF.

This clonotype was recorded many times. The chain carries TRBV7-2 and TRBJ2-1, with D unresolved. Trimming shortened V by 4 bases and J by 11 bases, and 12 bases separated the two germline ends. Germline lookup yields CDR1 SGHTA and CDR2 FQGNSA. The CDR3 is made up of 12 amino acids. The CDR3 protein is CASSSRKGQQFF. CDR3 coding DNA: TGTGCCAGCAGCTCGCGGAAAGGGCAGCAGTTCTTC.

This clonotype has a count of ten or more. CDR3 sequence reads: CASSQETAGGYTDTQYF. The DNA of the CDR3 is TGTGCCAGCAGCCAAGAAACAGCGGGGGGCTACACAGATACGCAGTATTTT. The chain joins TRBV3-1 to TRBJ2-3, with 9 bases lining up with TRBD2. Germline values: CDR1 LGHDT, CDR2 YNNKEL (reference sequence). The junction had 6 bases not matched to a gene; V was cut back by 0 bases and J by 2 bases. CDR3 length: 17 residues.

J is TRBJ2-5 and V is TRBV10-3; D is uncertain. This CDR3 region has 15 residues. Trimming left V 0 bases short and J 7 bases short, with 15 bases between. Germline CDR1 is ENHRY and CDR2 is SYGVKD. The CDR3 reads CAISESYNQERTQYF. CDR3 nucleotide sequence: TGTGCCATCAGTGAGTCTTACAATCAAGAGAGGACCCAGTACTTC.

This clonotype was counted only a few times. The chain employs TRBV6-1 and TRBJ2-2; D call uncertain. V dropped 10 bases and J dropped 0 bases, with 9 bases sitting between them. Germline V lookup: CDR1 MNHNS, CDR2 SASEGT. The CDR3 length is 13 residues. CDR3 residues: CATRDANTGELFF. CDR3 coding DNA: TGTGCCACCCGAGACGCGAACACCGGGGAGCTGTTTTTT.

The chain recombines TRBV19 with TRBJ2-3, with 9 bases lining up with TRBD2. This CDR3 contains 12 residues. CDR1 LNHDA and CDR2 SQIVND come from the germline V gene (reference sequence). V was pared by 10 bases and J by 6 bases, with 5 bases of the junction left unmatched. This CDR3 is CATAGGSDTQYF. DNA for the CDR3: TGTGCCACCGCGGGAGGGTCGGATACGCAGTATTTT.

Only a few counts were recorded for this clonotype. CDR3 coding DNA: TGTGCCAGCAGCACGTCCGGGACAGGGACCAATGAGCAGTTCTTC. Translating gives CASSTSGTGTNEQFF. The rearrangement uses TRBV5-6 and TRBJ2-1, with TRBD1 matching 9 bases. J lost 6 bases, V lost 4 bases, and 8 bases had no gene match. The CDR3 is made up of 15 amino acids. The germline CDR1 and CDR2 sequences are SGHDT and YYEEEE. Full variable domain (remainder filled in from reference TRBV5-6 and TRBJ2-1): DAGVTQSPTHLIKTRGQQVTLRCSPKSGHDTVSWYQQALGQGPQFIFQYYEEEERQRGNFPDRFSGHQFPNYSSELNVNALLLGDSALYLCASSTSGTGTNEQFFGPGTRLTVL.

The table lists this clonotype with many counts. The rearrangement joins TRBV7-2 to TRBJ1-6, with no clear D. The ends were cut back, 5 bases at V and 6 bases at J, with 14 bases in the middle. This CDR3 comprises 15 residues. Germline lookup yields CDR1 SGHTA and CDR2 FQGNSA. CDR3 loop: CASSRTRDGNSPLHF. Written as DNA, the CDR3 is TGTGCCAGCAGCCGTACGAGGGATGGTAATTCACCCCTCCACTTT.

The chain links TRBV24-1 to TRBJ2-2, with TRBD1 matching over 7 bases. The CDR3 is 17 residues long. The V and J ends lost 4 bases and 0 bases, in that order; junction bases with no gene match: 7. Germline CDR1 and CDR2: KGHDR and SFDVKD. CDR3 residues: CATSDPRQGSNTGELFF. In DNA form, the CDR3 reads TGTGCCACCAGTGACCCCAGACAGGGCTCGAACACCGGGGAGCTGTTTTTT.

This clonotype was found a few times. The genes are TRBV20-1 and TRBJ2-3, with D perhaps being TRBD1 or TRBD2 (6 bases each). In germline, CDR1 is DFQATT, CDR2 SNEGSKA (reference sequence). The CDR3 sequence is 13 residues long. The CDR3 loop reads CSPGVAGTDTQYF. The DNA of the CDR3 is TGCAGCCCAGGGGTAGCGGGCACAGATACGCAGTATTTT.

This clonotype appeared a few times. V gene TRBV20-1 combines with J gene TRBJ1-5; unclear D gene. Germline V CDR1 and CDR2: DFQATT, SNEGSKA (reference sequence). The V and J ends lost 0 bases and 4 bases respectively, with 13 bases between them. This CDR3 spans 15 amino acids. CDR3 residues: CSARETDGGNQPQHF. CDR3 DNA sequence: TGCAGTGCTAGAGAGACGGACGGAGGAAATCAGCCCCAGCATTTT.